The 26 T cell receptor beta chains reported below all come from one sample, sequenced in a study of T cells in Graves' hyperthyroidism and ophthalmopathy. The investigators amplified TCR beta CDR3 regions from RNA transcripts. The HTBI set primed first-round TCR CDR3 RT-PCR. From the multiplex PCR reads, TCRdb called clonotypes with MiXCR, one entry per CDR3 protein. The repertoire holds fewer than 350,000 distinct CDR3 sequences, with approximately 18% as singletons. The specimen sequenced was blood. The receptors were gathered from a man aged 50 or older with Graves' ophthalmopathy.

This clonotype appeared many times. V usage is TRBV7-9 and J usage is TRBJ2-1, with D possibly TRBD1 on 6 matching bases. The CDR3 sequence is 15 residues long. The V gene's germline CDR1 is SEHNR and CDR2 FQNEAQ (reference sequence). V lost 5 bases, J lost 3 bases, and 14 bases lay in between. In DNA, the CDR3 is TGTGCCAGCAGCCCAGGGTCAGGGGACTACAATGAGCAGTTCTTC. This translates into CASSPGSGDYNEQFF.

The rearrangement joins TRBV30 to TRBJ1-5; D not certain. The germline V gene has CDR1 GTSNPN and CDR2 SVGIG (reference sequence). Deletions cut 1 base from V and 5 bases from J, with 15 bases between. The CDR3 has 15 residues. The CDR3 loop is CAWSGQDNPHQPQHF. CDR3 nucleotides: TGTGCCTGGAGTGGGCAAGACAATCCCCATCAGCCCCAGCATTTT.

This clonotype was detected a few times. The chain links TRBV5-1 to TRBJ1-4; maybe TRBD1 (5 bases). CDR1 SGHRS and CDR2 YFSETQ come from the germline V gene. Trimming removed 0 bases from V and 4 bases from J, with 7 bases in between. The CDR3 has 14 amino acids. The CDR3 sequence is CASSLVGVNEKLFF. DNA for the CDR3: TGCGCCAGCAGCTTGGTAGGGGTTAATGAAAAACTGTTTTTT.

CDR3 protein: CASSQIELVQETQYF. DNA for the CDR3: TGTGCCAGCAGCCAGATAGAGCTTGTTCAAGAGACCCAGTACTTC. The chain carries TRBV7-8 and TRBJ2-5; D remains unclear. Germline loops: CDR1 SGHVS, CDR2 FQNEAQ. The ends were cut back, 5 bases at V and 2 bases at J, with 15 bases in the middle. The CDR3 consists of 15 residues.

The chain recombines TRBV4-1 with TRBJ1-5; D might be TRBD1 (6 bases). The CDR3 contains 15 residues. Germline CDR1 is MGHRA and CDR2 is YSYEKL. V was clipped by 4 bases and J by 1 base, with 11 bases between them. The CDR3 DNA follows: TGCGCCAGCAGCCGGAACAGGGCAAGCAATCAGCCCCAGCATTTT. This translates into CASSRNRASNQPQHF.

In this sample, this clonotype turned up many times. The chain recombines TRBV27 with TRBJ2-3, with D perhaps TRBD1 or TRBD2 (6 bases each). Germline CDR1 MNHEY, CDR2 SMNVEV (reference sequence). Trimming cost V 1 base and J 0 bases, with 8 bases left between them. This CDR3 has 15 residues. CDR3 coding DNA: TGTGCCAGCAGTTTATGGAGGGGGAGCACAGATACGCAGTATTTT. Its translation: CASSLWRGSTDTQYF.

This clonotype was recorded a few times. The rearrangement joins TRBV20-1 to TRBJ2-1; D is undetermined. The CDR3 totals 14 residues. Trimming removed 5 bases at V and 12 bases at J, with 23 bases between. Germline V gene data show CDR1 as DFQATT and CDR2 as SNEGSKA (reference sequence). CDR3 amino acids: CSALHLAYNDGQFF. CDR3 sequence (DNA): TGCAGTGCTCTACACCTCGCTTACAATGACGGGCAGTTCTTC.

Comments on this clonotype: Given a much more abundant clone one base away, this may be a read error. The rearrangement links TRBV11-1 to TRBJ2-3, with TRBD2 matching over 7 bases. The CDR3 is made up of 13 amino acids. Germline lookup yields CDR1 SGHAT and CDR2 FQDESV (reference sequence). J lost 3 bases, V lost 7 bases, and 4 bases had no gene match. In DNA form, the CDR3 reads TGTGCCAGCACCGACGGGGGGACAGATACGCAGTATTTT. Protein: CASTDGGTDTQYF.

V usage is TRBV7-2 and J usage is TRBJ1-5, with 7 bases matching TRBD1. Germline assignment: CDR1 SGHTA and CDR2 FQGNSA. Trimming cost V 1 base and J 4 bases; bases outside gene matches: 4. CDR3 size: 15 residues. CDR3: CASSLGQGQNQPQHF. The CDR3 DNA follows: TGTGCCAGCAGCTTAGGACAGGGACAGAATCAGCCCCAGCATTTT.

This clonotype has more than one count but fewer than ten. CDR3: CATSTPGDTQYF. The CDR3 region has the DNA TGTGCCACCAGCACCCCCGGGGATACGCAGTATTTT. This chain joins TRBV15 and TRBJ2-3; D ambiguous. Germline assignment: CDR1 LNHNV and CDR2 YYDKDF (reference sequence). Trimming cost V 4 bases and J 6 bases, with 8 bases left between them. This CDR3 region has 12 residues.

This clonotype was seen ten or more times. V usage is TRBV12-3 or TRBV12-4 and J usage is TRBJ1-5; 7 positions agree with TRBD1. Losses at the gene ends were 4 bases for V and 6 bases for J; bases not matched to a gene: 6. The CDR3 has 14 residues. CDR3 loop: CASSSRQGGQPQHF. CDR3 nucleotides: TGTGCCAGCAGTTCCAGACAGGGAGGTCAGCCCCAGCATTTT.

Many counts were recorded for this clonotype. V gene TRBV5-1 combines with J gene TRBJ2-2; the D gene is possibly TRBD1 (5 bases). The V and J ends lost 0 bases and 6 bases respectively, with 12 bases between them. CDR1 is SGHRS, CDR2 YFSETQ, per germline. This CDR3 is 15 amino acids long. The CDR3 reads CASSLAWGQPGELFF. In DNA, the CDR3 is TGCGCCAGCAGCTTGGCCTGGGGCCAACCCGGGGAGCTGTTTTTT.

Of note for this clonotype: This likely traces to a read error, being one base from a far larger clone. The chain is built from TRBV13 and TRBJ2-7, with D maybe TRBD1 (5 bases). Between the trimmed V and J ends, which lost 5 bases and 8 bases, there was a span of 13 bases. The CDR3 length is 12 residues. Germline V gene sequence: CDR1 PRHDT, CDR2 FYEKMQ (reference sequence). Here the CDR3 reads CASSPQGYKQYF. Here the CDR3 DNA reads TGTGCCAGCAGCCCCCAGGGTTACAAGCAGTACTTC.

This clonotype was seen ten or more times. The V and J genes are TRBV20-1 and TRBJ2-2; D perhaps matches TRBD1 (6 bases). The germline V gene has CDR1 DFQATT and CDR2 SNEGSKA (reference sequence). V lost 6 bases and J 3 bases, leaving 11 bases between the germline ends. There are 13 residues in the CDR3. The CDR3 nucleotides are TGCAGTGCGAGGACAGCCGACACCGGGGAGCTGTTTTTT. This translates into CSARTADTGELFF.

This clonotype has more than one count but fewer than ten. The V and J genes are TRBV20-1 and TRBJ1-5, with D unresolved. Germline loops: CDR1 DFQATT, CDR2 SNEGSKA (reference sequence). This CDR3 is 14 amino acids long. V dropped 3 bases and J dropped 1 base, with 10 bases sitting between them. DNA for the CDR3: TGCAGTGCTAGGCAAGGGATGAGCAATCAGCCCCAGCATTTT. Translated: CSARQGMSNQPQHF.

The J gene is TRBJ1-5, the V gene TRBV28, with no clear D. Germline CDR1 reads MDHEN; CDR2 reads SYDVKM. The CDR3 has 15 residues. V gave up 3 bases and J gave up 9 bases, with 18 bases separating them. The CDR3 region is CASSFEGLQRPPQHF. In DNA, the CDR3 is TGTGCCAGCAGTTTTGAGGGATTGCAGAGGCCGCCCCAGCATTTT.

There are many counts of this clonotype. The chain is built from TRBV20-1 and TRBJ2-3; TRBD2 matches 10 bases. This CDR3 spans 17 amino acids. The trim removed 1 base at V and 2 bases at J, leaving 9 bases unmatched. From germline, CDR1 is DFQATT and CDR2 SNEGSKA (reference sequence). This CDR3 reads CSARALGSGRITDTQYF. DNA of the CDR3: TGCAGTGCTAGAGCCCTGGGTAGCGGGAGGATCACAGATACGCAGTATTTT.

Concerning this clonotype: Just one base apart from a much larger clone, this may be a read error. The chain has TRBV5-1 and TRBJ1-2; TRBD1 aligns across 8 bases. This CDR3 contains 12 residues. Germline CDR1 reads SGHRS; CDR2 reads YFSETQ. The CDR3, as DNA: TGCGCCAGCGGACAGGGTGACTATGGCCACACCTTC. Its translation is CASGQGDYGHTF.

The rearrangement uses TRBV28 and TRBJ2-3; either TRBD1 or TRBD2 may supply D (7 bases each). This CDR3 has 15 amino acids. The V gene lost 5 bases and the J gene lost 6 bases, with 18 bases spanning the gap. The germline CDR1 and CDR2 sequences are MDHEN and SYDVKM. CDR3 loop: CASSGRGRMVDTQYF. CDR3 sequence (DNA): TGTGCCAGCAGTGGGAGGGGGCGGATGGTGGATACGCAGTATTTT.

The J gene is TRBJ2-1, the V gene TRBV7-9, with TRBD2 identical over 15 bases. The CDR3 is 15 residues long. CDR1 is SEHNR and CDR2 is FQNEAQ in the germline V gene (reference sequence). J lost 11 bases, V lost 3 bases, and 5 bases had no gene match. Here the CDR3 DNA reads TGTGCCAGCAGCTTTGGGACTAGCGGGAGGCAACAGCAGTTCTTC. This translates into CASSFGTSGRQQQFF.

This clonotype showed up just a few times. This rearrangement joins TRBV4-1 to TRBJ2-7; D is possibly TRBD1 (5 bases). The V end was cut by 4 bases, the J end by 5 bases, with 12 bases between. The CDR3 length is 13 residues. Germline V CDR1 and CDR2: MGHRA, YSYEKL. The CDR3 sequence is CASSRGHLDEQYF. The CDR3 coding sequence is TGCGCCAGCAGCCGCGGACACCTGGACGAGCAGTACTTC.

This clonotype came up many times. The J gene is TRBJ2-1, the V gene TRBV7-2; a weak D match, TRBD2 (6 bases). The V end was cut by 4 bases, the J end by 0 bases, with 10 bases between. The germline CDR1 and CDR2 sequences are SGHTA and FQGNSA. The length of the CDR3 is 15 residues. The CDR3 nucleotides are TGTGCCAGCAGCTCCCTAGCGAGCTCCTACAATGAGCAGTTCTTC. Translation gives CASSSLASSYNEQFF.

This clonotype has a count of ten or more. The chain links TRBV3-1 to TRBJ2-1, with 9 positions matching TRBD2. After removal of 1 base from V and 5 bases from J, the junction contained 15 bases not matched to a gene. The V gene's germline CDR1 is LGHDT and CDR2 YNNKEL (reference sequence). CDR3 length: 19 amino acids. CDR3 region: CASSQGPVGGRAGNNEQFF. Here the CDR3 DNA reads TGTGCCAGCAGCCAAGGCCCCGTGGGCGGGAGGGCCGGGAACAATGAGCAGTTCTTC.

This clonotype was detected a few times. This sequence joins TRBV20-1 and TRBJ2-7, with TRBD2 as a possible D gene (6 bases). This CDR3 has 16 residues. Germline CDR1 reads DFQATT; CDR2 reads SNEGSKA (reference sequence). Deletions cut 3 bases from V and 4 bases from J, with 22 bases between. The CDR3 DNA follows: TGCAGTGCTAGGGCATTGGGGCGGGATGAGGAGTACGAGCAGTACTTC. Its translation is CSARALGRDEEYEQYF.

The chain carries TRBV5-1 and TRBJ2-5; 9 bases are shared with TRBD2. CDR1 and CDR2 (germline): SGHRS, YFSETQ. CDR3 length: 17 amino acids. The J segment lost 0 bases and the V segment lost 0 bases, leaving 6 bases of the junction unmatched. This CDR3 reads CASSLGGSGSYQETQYF. CDR3 in DNA: TGCGCCAGCAGCTTGGGGGGTAGCGGGAGCTACCAAGAGACCCAGTACTTC.

This clonotype was seen repeatedly, ten times or more. The genes are TRBV18 and TRBJ1-1; D gene unclear. This CDR3 region has 12 residues. Trimming cost V 5 bases and J 4 bases, with 8 bases left between them. The germline gives CDR1 KGHSH, CDR2 LQKENI. The CDR3 sequence: CASSLEATEAFF. The DNA for the CDR3 is TGTGCCAGCTCATTAGAGGCCACTGAAGCTTTCTTT.